The 19 T cell receptor beta chains below were found in one sample sequenced in a study of T cells after yellow fever vaccination. TCRdb processed the 5' RACE reads anew with MiXCR; each CDR3 protein has one entry. The sample lists about 160,000 distinct CDR3 sequences; under 7.5% were seen once. The source was CD4+ T cells sorted from PBMCs, collected 5 to 6 days after the first yellow fever vaccination. These receptors were taken from a man between 18 and 29 years old who received the YFV17D yellow fever vaccine.

Many counts were recorded for this clonotype. CDR3 loop: CASSPTAALRETQYF. In nucleotides, the CDR3 is TGTGCCAGCAGCCCCACGGCTGCCTTACGGGAGACCCAGTACTTC. The chain recombines TRBV3-1 with TRBJ2-5; D unclear. This CDR3 is built from 15 residues. Germline V gene sequence: CDR1 LGHDT, CDR2 YNNKEL (reference sequence). With 4 bases removed from V and 5 bases from J, the gap between germline ends came to 17 bases.

The table lists this clonotype with many counts. This chain uses TRBV5-5 with TRBJ1-2; possibly TRBD1 for D (6 bases). The CDR3 consists of 14 residues. V gave up 3 bases and J gave up 8 bases, with 17 bases separating them. In germline, CDR1 is SGHKS, CDR2 YYEKEE (reference sequence). The CDR3 region is CASSSEQGWRGYTF. The CDR3 nucleotides are TGTGCCAGCAGCTCGGAACAGGGATGGCGGGGCTACACCTTC.

This clonotype occurred a few times. The chain uses TRBV6-2 or TRBV6-3 and TRBJ1-2; D is perhaps TRBD1 (6 bases). The CDR3 extends over 12 amino acids. The ends were cut back, 7 bases at V and 8 bases at J, with 14 bases in the middle. Germline values: CDR1 MNHEY, CDR2 SVGEGT. The CDR3 loop is CASKDRLDGYTF. Here the CDR3 DNA reads TGTGCCAGCAAGGACAGATTGGACGGCTACACCTTC.

Ten or more counts support this clonotype. The chain combines TRBV6-2 or TRBV6-3 with TRBJ2-6; the D gene could be TRBD1 or TRBD2 (6 bases each). The CDR3 loop spans 16 amino acids. V lost 2 bases and J lost 0, with 8 bases in between. Germline-derived CDR1 and CDR2 are MNHEY and SVGEGT. The chain's CDR3 is CASSYTGASGANVLTF. The CDR3, as DNA: TGTGCCAGCAGTTACACGGGGGCCTCTGGGGCCAACGTCCTGACTTTC.

In this sample, this clonotype turned up many times. CDR3 sequence: CASSFSLLTQYF. CDR3 nucleotide sequence: TGTGCCAGCAGCTTTTCCTTGCTGACCCAGTACTTC. The V call is TRBV7-2, the J call TRBJ2-5; D is undetermined. Trimming took 3 bases from V and 7 from J, leaving 9 bases between them. CDR3 length: 12 amino acids. Per the germline V gene, CDR1 is SGHTA and CDR2 is FQGNSA.

The chain carries TRBV7-2 and TRBJ2-7; 8 bases match TRBD2. V shed 3 bases, J shed 0 bases, and the junction held 4 bases outside the gene matches. The CDR3 extends over 15 amino acids. Germline values: CDR1 SGHTA, CDR2 FQGNSA. The CDR3 nucleotides are TGTGCCAGCAGCTTGGAGACTAGCGTCTCCTACGAGCAGTACTTC. This codes for CASSLETSVSYEQYF.

This clonotype came up a few times. J is TRBJ1-5 and V is TRBV20-1, with D perhaps TRBD1 (6 bases). The CDR3 consists of 14 residues. V shed 5 bases and J shed 6 bases, with 17 bases lying between them. CDR1 and CDR2 (germline): DFQATT, SNEGSKA (reference sequence). CDR3: CSAGGGQLRQPQHF. CDR3 in DNA: TGCAGTGCTGGCGGGGGGCAGCTGCGTCAGCCCCAGCATTTT.

The chain joins TRBV6-1 to TRBJ1-2; TRBD1 might be the D (6 bases). Trimming took off 6 bases at V and 5 bases at J, with 13 bases between the two ends. This CDR3 is 13 amino acids long. Germline V CDR1 and CDR2: MNHNS, SASEGT. CDR3 in amino acids: CASSPGHGYGYTF. The CDR3 DNA reads as TGTGCCAGCAGCCCGGGACACGGTTATGGCTACACCTTC.

The V and J genes are TRBV6-2 or TRBV6-3 and TRBJ2-1; 10 nucleotides match TRBD1. The CDR3 contains 15 residues. The junction had 2 bases not matched to a gene; V was cut back by 2 bases and J by 4 bases. Germline assignment: CDR1 MNHEY and CDR2 SVGEGT. This chain's CDR3 is CASSYGTGAYNEQFF. DNA for the CDR3: TGTGCCAGCAGTTACGGGACAGGGGCATACAATGAGCAGTTCTTC.

The chain employs TRBV5-6 and TRBJ1-2; no clear D gene. Between the trimmed V and J ends, which lost 7 bases and 8 bases, there was a span of 15 bases. CDR3 length: 12 residues. Germline V CDR1 and CDR2: SGHDT, YYEEEE. CDR3 nucleotides: TGTGCCAGCGGCCCCGGACTCTTCGGCTACACCTTC. Translating gives CASGPGLFGYTF.

Ten or more counts support this clonotype. The rearrangement uses TRBV27 and TRBJ1-5, with TRBD1 identical over 7 bases. The germline V gene has CDR1 MNHEY and CDR2 SMNVEV (reference sequence). The CDR3 runs 14 residues. Trimming at V came to 5 bases and at J to 7 bases, leaving 8 bases not matched to a gene. The CDR3 loop reads CASSLRQGQQPQHF. CDR3 sequence (DNA): TGTGCCAGCAGTCTACGACAGGGTCAACAGCCCCAGCATTTT.

This clonotype has at least ten counts. V usage is TRBV5-1 and J usage is TRBJ1-1; D is ambiguous. The CDR3 is made up of 12 amino acids. From germline, CDR1 is SGHRS and CDR2 YFSETQ. The V and J ends lost 6 bases and 4 bases respectively, with 10 bases between them. The DNA of the CDR3 is TGCGCCAGCACCAACACTGGCACTGAAGCTTTCTTT. Amino acids: CASTNTGTEAFF.

This clonotype was detected ten times or more. The rearrangement uses TRBV6-1 and TRBJ2-7; TRBD2 agrees at 9 bases. Trimming at V came to 5 bases and at J to 3 bases, leaving 8 bases not matched to a gene. The CDR3 spans 15 residues. Looked up from germline, CDR1 is MNHNS and CDR2 is SASEGT. The CDR3: CASSQLSGGIYEQYF. In nucleotides, the CDR3 is TGTGCCAGCAGTCAACTCAGCGGGGGGATCTACGAGCAGTACTTC.

This clonotype was detected only a few times. This chain connects TRBV18 to TRBJ2-3; 7 nucleotides match TRBD2. This CDR3 is built from 17 residues. After removal of 6 bases from V and 2 bases from J, the junction contained 14 bases not matched to a gene. Looked up from germline, CDR1 is KGHSH and CDR2 is LQKENI. This CDR3 reads CASSPTLTSPITDTQYF. CDR3 nucleotide sequence: TGTGCCAGCTCTCCTACTCTGACTAGCCCGATCACAGATACGCAGTATTTT.

This clonotype appeared many times. This rearrangement joins TRBV5-1 to TRBJ1-6; 12 nucleotides match TRBD1. CDR1 is SGHRS, CDR2 YFSETQ, per germline. The CDR3 has 15 amino acids. Trimming cost V 4 bases and J 9 bases; bases outside gene matches: 5. In DNA form, the CDR3 reads TGCGCCAGCAGCGAGGGACAGGGGGCGAGTTCACCCCTCCACTTT. Translating it yields CASSEGQGASSPLHF.

A few counts support this clonotype. The CDR3 region has the DNA TGTGCCAGCAGCTTATTGGGGGGGTTGTGGGAGACCCAGTACTTC. Translating it yields CASSLLGGLWETQYF. This chain links TRBV11-2 with TRBJ2-5, with 7 bases aligning to TRBD2. CDR3 length: 15 amino acids. The germline V gene encodes CDR1 SGHAT and CDR2 FQNNGV. J was trimmed by 5 bases and V by 2 bases; bases with no gene match: 8.

The chain joins TRBV5-1 to TRBJ1-3; 9 bases line up with TRBD1. Germline V gene sequence: CDR1 SGHRS, CDR2 YFSETQ. V was clipped by 4 bases and J by 0 bases; unmatched bases: 11. The length of the CDR3 is 18 residues. CDR3 sequence (DNA): TGCGCCAGCAGCGACAACGTTGGACAGGGGCGCTCTGGAAACACCATATATTTT. Translated: CASSDNVGQGRSGNTIYF.

This clonotype was recorded many times. V and J are TRBV6-5 and TRBJ2-5; D ambiguous. The germline gives CDR1 MNHEY, CDR2 SVGAGI. The CDR3 is 13 amino acids. The V end lost 4 bases, the J end lost 1 base, and 7 bases lay between the germline ends. CDR3 DNA: TGTGCCAGCAGTTCGACGGTCCAAGAGACCCAGTACTTC. This gives the protein CASSSTVQETQYF.

This clonotype was detected many times. V gene TRBV5-1 combines with J gene TRBJ2-7; 7 positions agree with TRBD2. Trimming took 4 bases from V and 2 from J; bases not matched to a gene: 9. The CDR3 consists of 15 residues. CDR1 and CDR2 (germline): SGHRS, YFSETQ. The CDR3 DNA is TGCGCCAGCAGCCCGGAAGCGGGGCCCCCCTACGAGCAGTACTTC. Protein product: CASSPEAGPPYEQYF.